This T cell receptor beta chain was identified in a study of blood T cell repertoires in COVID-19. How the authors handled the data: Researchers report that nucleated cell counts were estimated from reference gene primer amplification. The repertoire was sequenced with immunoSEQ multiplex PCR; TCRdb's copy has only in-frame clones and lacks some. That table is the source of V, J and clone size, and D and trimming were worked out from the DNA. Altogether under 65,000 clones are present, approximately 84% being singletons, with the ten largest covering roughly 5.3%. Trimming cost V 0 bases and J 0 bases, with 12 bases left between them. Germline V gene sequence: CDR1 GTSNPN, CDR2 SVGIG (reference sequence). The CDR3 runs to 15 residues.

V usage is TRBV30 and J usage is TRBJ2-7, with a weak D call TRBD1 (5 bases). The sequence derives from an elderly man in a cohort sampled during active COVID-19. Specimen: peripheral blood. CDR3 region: CAWSVLDISSYEQYF. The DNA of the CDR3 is TGTGCCTGGAGTGTACTGGACATTAGCTCCTACGAGCAGTACTTC.